This passage covers 27 T cell receptor beta chains from one sample sequenced in a study of blood T cell repertoires in COVID-19. Sequencing was performed with immunoSEQ multiplex PCR; in TCRdb, only in-frame clones are kept and a portion is missing. The sample lists about 180,000 clones; about 82% were seen once. The sample was PBMCs or T cells enriched from blood (not recorded which). The receptor source for this set is a woman in her twenties or thirties who had recovered from COVID-19.

The rearrangement links TRBV2 to TRBJ2-1; 9 bases map to TRBD2. V was clipped by 6 bases and J by 5 bases; unmatched bases: 11. The germline V gene has CDR1 SNHLY and CDR2 FYNNEI. The CDR3 is 16 amino acids. In DNA form, the CDR3 reads TGTGCCAGCAGCTACCAGGCGGGAGGGCCTGACAATGAGCAGTTCTTC. This codes for CASSYQAGGPDNEQFF.

The chain couples TRBV7-2 to TRBJ2-7; D unclear. Deletions cut 0 bases from V and 5 bases from J, with 8 bases between. Germline values: CDR1 SGHTA, CDR2 FQGNSA. The CDR3 totals 13 residues. CDR3 coding DNA: TGTGCCAGCAGCTTAGCGTGGCTCAACGAGCAGTACTTC. Protein sequence: CASSLAWLNEQYF. The complete variable domain, with remaining parts taken from reference TRBV7-2 and TRBJ2-7, reads GAGVSQSPSNKVTEKGKDVELRCDPISGHTALYWYRQSLGQGLEFLIYFQGNSAPDKSGLPSDRFSAERTGGSVSTLTIQRTQQEDSAVYLCASSLAWLNEQYFGPGTRLTVT.

The genes are TRBV3-1 (or the pseudogene TRBV3-2) and TRBJ2-7, with 10 bases lining up with TRBD1. The germline CDR1 and CDR2 sequences are LGHDT and YNNKEL (reference sequence). Germline trimming cut 0 bases from V and 2 bases from J; bases unmatched to any gene: 1. There are 15 residues in the CDR3. CDR3 coding DNA: TGTGCCAGCAGCCAAGAGGGACAGGGGCCCTACGAGCAGTACTTC. This gives the protein CASSQEGQGPYEQYF.

This chain uses TRBV7-2 with TRBJ2-2, with D possibly being TRBD1 (6 bases). The length of the CDR3 is 16 residues. Deletions cut 5 bases from V and 6 bases from J, with 19 bases between. Germline assignment: CDR1 SGHTA and CDR2 FQGNSA. The CDR3 spells CASSPIPRGSAGELFF. The CDR3 DNA sequence: TGTGCCAGCAGCCCTATTCCCAGGGGTAGTGCCGGGGAGCTGTTTTTT. Supplemented by reference TRBV7-2 and TRBJ2-2, the full variable domain reads GAGVSQSPSNKVTEKGKDVELRCDPISGHTALYWYRQSLGQGLEFLIYFQGNSAPDKSGLPSDRFSAERTGGSVSTLTIQRTQQEDSAVYLCASSPIPRGSAGELFFGEGSRLTVL.

The rearrangement links TRBV12-3 or TRBV12-4 to TRBJ1-2; D remains unclear. The CDR3 is 12 residues long. V was shortened by 5 bases and J by 5 bases, with 9 bases between the two germline ends. This chain's CDR3 is CASSVGVYGYTF. CDR3 bases: TGTGCCAGCAGTGTGGGAGTGTATGGCTACACCTTC.

CDR3 DNA: TGTGCCAGCAGCCAAGTCCCCCTAGCGGTGTATGGAGATACGCAGTATTTT. Protein product: CASSQVPLAVYGDTQYF. The chain uses TRBV3-1 (or the pseudogene TRBV3-2) and TRBJ2-3; 7 bases map to TRBD2. V was clipped by 1 base and J by 5 bases; unmatched bases: 12. The CDR3 covers 17 residues. Per the germline V gene, CDR1 is LGHDT and CDR2 is YNNKEL (reference sequence).

The chain uses TRBV2 and TRBJ1-4; 9 positions match TRBD1. The CDR3 covers 13 residues. Per the germline V gene, CDR1 is SNHLY and CDR2 is FYNNEI. J lost 7 bases, V lost 4 bases, and 1 base had no gene match. Here the CDR3 reads CASSGQGGEKLFF. The CDR3 nucleotides are TGTGCCAGCAGTGGACAGGGGGGTGAAAAACTGTTTTTT.

This chain links TRBV20-1 with TRBJ2-7, with TRBD1 matching 7 bases. The V segment lost 6 bases and the J segment 6 bases; nucleotides outside the gene matches: 5. Germline-derived CDR1 and CDR2 are DFQATT and SNEGSKA (reference sequence). The CDR3 sequence is 11 residues long. The CDR3 reads CSATTGIEQYF. CDR3 DNA sequence: TGCAGTGCCACGACAGGGATCGAGCAGTACTTC.

The chain has TRBV5-1 and TRBJ2-2, with 13 bases aligning to TRBD2. The CDR3 sequence is 19 residues long. CDR1 and CDR2 from the germline V gene are SGHRS and YFSETQ. V was clipped by 4 bases and J by 6 bases; unmatched bases: 15. This CDR3 is CASSPQGTSGIPPPGELFF. CDR3 coding DNA: TGCGCCAGCAGCCCCCAAGGGACTAGCGGGATCCCTCCCCCCGGGGAGCTGTTTTTT.

The chain is built from TRBV7-8 and TRBJ1-4; D call uncertain. The CDR3 runs to 14 residues. Germline CDR1 is SGHVS and CDR2 is FQNEAQ. With 1 base removed from V and 8 bases from J, the gap between germline ends came to 11 bases. The CDR3 DNA is TGTGCCAGCAGCTTAGAAGGAGGGTCGGAAAAACTGTTTTTT. Its protein is CASSLEGGSEKLFF.

The chain couples TRBV6-5 to TRBJ1-2; weak D call: TRBD1 (6 bases). Germline V CDR1 and CDR2: MNHEY, SVGAGI. V was shortened by 8 bases and J by 3 bases, with 19 bases between the two germline ends. This CDR3 spans 15 amino acids. CDR3 in amino acids: CASFPGERGYYGYTF. The CDR3, as DNA: TGTGCCAGCTTCCCTGGGGAGAGGGGGTACTATGGCTACACCTTC.

The rearrangement links TRBV18 to TRBJ2-7; the match to TRBD1 covers 8 bases. Trimming took 3 bases from V and 0 from J; bases not matched to a gene: 4. This CDR3 is 15 amino acids long. Germline CDR1 KGHSH, CDR2 LQKENI. CDR3 nucleotide sequence: TGTGCCAGCTCACCGGGACAGGATTTCTCCTACGAGCAGTACTTC. It translates to CASSPGQDFSYEQYF.

This chain joins TRBV27 and TRBJ2-7, with TRBD2 matching over 13 bases. CDR3 size: 17 residues. J was trimmed by 2 bases and V by 5 bases; bases with no gene match: 9. From germline, CDR1 is MNHEY and CDR2 SMNVEV (reference sequence). Here the CDR3 DNA reads TGTGCCAGCAGTCCAAGGACTAGCGGGAGTTTCCCCTACGAGCAGTACTTC. Translation: CASSPRTSGSFPYEQYF.

This chain uses TRBV15 with TRBJ2-1; 10 positions agree with TRBD1. Germline V CDR1 and CDR2: LNHNV, YYDKDF (reference sequence). V lost 5 bases to trimming and J lost 4 bases; unmatched junction nucleotides: 11. The length of the CDR3 is 17 residues. CDR3 sequence (DNA): TGTGCCACCAGCCCGGGCGGTCGGGACAGGGGTTACAATGAGCAGTTCTTC. Protein: CATSPGGRDRGYNEQFF.

Of note for this clone: Other DNA sequences in this sample translate to the same CDR3. The V and J genes are TRBV5-1 and TRBJ2-7, with 10 bases aligning to TRBD1. The V and J ends lost 4 bases and 2 bases, in that order; junction bases with no gene match: 3. From germline, CDR1 is SGHRS and CDR2 YFSETQ. This CDR3 spans 14 amino acids. The CDR3 spells CASSLDRGPYEQYF. DNA of the CDR3: TGCGCCAGCAGCCTCGACAGGGGGCCCTACGAGCAGTACTTC.

The CDR3 protein is CASSSSLAGAAHEQYF. As DNA, the CDR3 is TGTGCCAGCAGCTCCAGCTTAGCGGGAGCAGCCCACGAGCAGTACTTC. The V gene is TRBV7-2, the J gene TRBJ2-7; 9 bases fit TRBD2. CDR1 SGHTA and CDR2 FQGNSA come from the germline V gene. Trimming at V came to 4 bases and at J to 5 bases, leaving 12 bases not matched to a gene. The CDR3 has 16 amino acids. The full variable domain, completed using reference TRBV7-2 and TRBJ2-7, is GAGVSQSPSNKVTEKGKDVELRCDPISGHTALYWYRQSLGQGLEFLIYFQGNSAPDKSGLPSDRFSAERTGGSVSTLTIQRTQQEDSAVYLCASSSSLAGAAHEQYFGPGTRLTVT.

This chain links TRBV28 with TRBJ1-2, with D tentatively TRBD1 (6 bases). Looked up from germline, CDR1 is MDHEN and CDR2 is SYDVKM. The CDR3 spans 17 residues. The V end lost 1 base, the J end lost 3 bases, and 18 bases lay between the germline ends. The CDR3 protein is CASSLFWLDRIHYGYTF. CDR3 in DNA: TGTGCCAGCAGTTTATTTTGGCTGGACAGAATTCACTATGGCTACACCTTC.

In this sample, this clone turned up once. The gene calls are TRBV20-1 and TRBJ2-1; D might be TRBD2 (6 bases). Germline-derived CDR1 and CDR2 are DFQATT and SNEGSKA (reference sequence). Trimming took off 3 bases at V and 0 bases at J, with 18 bases between the two ends. The CDR3 sequence is 17 residues long. The CDR3 DNA reads TGCAGTGCTAGTACGGTCGGCGGGACCAGCTCCTACAATGAGCAGTTCTTC. Translating it yields CSASTVGGTSSYNEQFF.

This clone was seen only once. The chain links TRBV28 to TRBJ2-7; TRBD1 aligns across 7 bases. J was trimmed by 0 bases and V by 7 bases; bases with no gene match: 6. Germline loops: CDR1 MDHEN, CDR2 SYDVKM. This CDR3 is built from 14 residues. The CDR3 region has the DNA TGTGCCAGCAAAATCCAGGGGGTCTCCTACGAGCAGTACTTC. This sequence encodes CASKIQGVSYEQYF.

J is TRBJ1-2 and V is TRBV19; 8 nucleotides align to TRBD1. This CDR3 has 16 residues. V lost 5 bases and J lost 4; bases outside the gene matches: 12. Germline V gives CDR1 LNHDA, CDR2 SQIVND (reference sequence). As DNA, the CDR3 is TGTGCCAGTAGTCCCCTCCCCGGGACAGGTCCCTATGGCTACACCTTC. As protein: CASSPLPGTGPYGYTF.

The rearrangement uses TRBV18 and TRBJ2-4; D is perhaps TRBD2 (5 bases). Between the trimmed V and J ends, which lost 3 bases and 0 bases, there was a span of 15 bases. Per germline, CDR1 KGHSH and CDR2 LQKENI. The CDR3 contains 17 residues. CDR3 region: CASSPQRSEVAKNIQYF. The CDR3, as DNA: TGTGCCAGCTCACCCCAACGGTCGGAGGTAGCCAAAAACATTCAGTACTTC.

The rearrangement uses TRBV3-1 (or the pseudogene TRBV3-2) and TRBJ2-3; perhaps TRBD1 as D (6 bases). The CDR3 is made up of 13 amino acids. With 8 bases removed from V and 5 bases from J, the gap between germline ends came to 14 bases. Germline V lookup: CDR1 LGHDT, CDR2 YNNKEL (reference sequence). The chain's CDR3 is CASSLIGGDTQYF. DNA for the CDR3: TGTGCCAGCTCCCTCATAGGGGGAGATACGCAGTATTTT.

The chain recombines TRBV7-8 with TRBJ2-7; possibly TRBD2 for D (6 bases). The germline V and J ends were trimmed by 5 bases and 2 bases, with 22 bases remaining between them. CDR1 and CDR2 (germline): SGHVS, FQNEAQ. The CDR3 consists of 17 residues. Here the CDR3 DNA reads TGTGCCAGCAGCCCCAGTCCCCGGGACTTAGATCCCTACGAGCAGTACTTC. This encodes CASSPSPRDLDPYEQYF.

The chain carries TRBV2 and TRBJ1-2; TRBD1 matches at 11 bases. The junction had 7 bases not matched to a gene; V was cut back by 6 bases and J by 7 bases. Germline V gives CDR1 SNHLY, CDR2 FYNNEI. This CDR3 comprises 14 residues. The CDR3 region has the DNA TGTGCCAGCAGAGCCGGACAGGGGGCAGGTGGCTACACCTTC. Its protein is CASRAGQGAGGYTF. Full variable domain (remainder filled in from reference TRBV2 and TRBJ1-2): EPEVTQTPSHQVTQMGQEVILRCVPISNHLYFYWYRQILGQKVEFLVSFYNNEISEKSEIFDDQFSVERPDGSNFTLKIRSTKLEDSAMYFCASRAGQGAGGYTFGSGTRLTVV.

The chain is built from TRBV4-1 and TRBJ2-5, with D unresolved. The CDR3 runs 17 residues. V was shortened by 0 bases and J by 0 bases, with 14 bases between the two germline ends. The germline CDR1 and CDR2 sequences are MGHRA and YSYEKL. The DNA for the CDR3 is TGCGCCAGCAGCCAAGAAGAGGCTAGTACTTACCAAGAGACCCAGTACTTC. It codes for CASSQEEASTYQETQYF.

This clone has only one observation. The chain uses TRBV6-5 and TRBJ1-2, with D perhaps matching TRBD1 (5 bases). The CDR3 is made up of 13 amino acids. Trimming stripped 7 bases from V and 1 base from J, with 10 bases between. Germline CDR1 and CDR2: MNHEY and SVGAGI. CDR3 sequence (DNA): TGTGCCAGCAAATTGGGGCTTAACTATGGCTACACCTTC. Its protein product is CASKLGLNYGYTF.

The rearrangement links TRBV13 to TRBJ2-4; 9 nucleotides line up with TRBD2. This CDR3 contains 15 residues. V gave up 2 bases and J gave up 8 bases; unmatched junction bases: 7. CDR1 and CDR2 from the germline V gene are PRHDT and FYEKMQ (reference sequence). The DNA for the CDR3 is TGTGCCAGCAGCTTAATTGCGGGAGGGCCGGACATTCAGTACTTC. Amino acid sequence: CASSLIAGGPDIQYF. Drawing the rest from reference TRBV13 and TRBJ2-4, the complete variable domain is AAGVIQSPRHLIKEKRETATLKCYPIPRHDTVYWYQQGPGQDPQFLISFYEKMQSDKGSIPDRFSAQQFSDYHSELNMSSLELGDSALYFCASSLIAGGPDIQYFGAGTRLSVL.